This T cell receptor beta chain was profiled in a study of OX40 agonist ivuxolimab in advanced cancers. For the study at large: Recorded diagnoses for dose-escalation patients were hepatocellular carcinoma, melanoma, renal cell or head and neck cancer. With a range of roughly 23 to 90, age averaged about 58 years, and 75% to 90% were male.

The investigators sampled blood at baseline, at cycle 4 day 1, and at cycle 7 day 1. Study-wide points: CD8+ T cells were the subset that, on average, had more expanded clones than CD4+.

Comment on this clone: Its antigen is currently unknown.

The method was immunoSEQ multiplex PCR; TCRdb's version includes in-frame clones alone and lacks a portion of them. The profile covers about 89,000 clones, with approximately 91% appearing a single time and around 0.3% taken by the ten largest. Here the sequenced sample was CD4+ or CD8+ T cells sorted from blood, taken in a trial of the OX40 agonist ivuxolimab. This sequence was found in an adult with an advanced solid tumor such as melanoma, head and neck, liver or kidney cancer.

The CDR3 here is CSVSAGSNNEQFF. The CDR3 nucleotides are TGCAGCGTCTCTGCCGGGAGTAACAATGAGCAGTTCTTC. This rearrangement joins TRBV29-1 to TRBJ2-1, with D possibly being TRBD2 (6 bases). V was clipped by 6 bases and J by 5 bases, with 14 bases between them. The CDR3 is 13 amino acids. Germline CDR1 reads SQVTM; CDR2 reads ANQGSEA.